This T cell receptor (beta chain) was sequenced in a study of blood T cell repertoires in COVID-19. The data were produced by immunoSEQ multiplex PCR, yet TCRdb's version contains in-frame clones alone and is incomplete. The table records 300,000 or so clones, 80% to 95% of them present only once. The CDR3 is 16 amino acids. V was shortened by 0 bases and J by 5 bases, with 12 bases between the two germline ends. The germline gives CDR1 SGHNT, CDR2 YYREEE (reference sequence). The rearrangement joins TRBV5-4 to TRBJ1-6; D ambiguous. The sequence came from a woman younger than 45 who had recovered from COVID-19. Sequenced sample: PBMCs or T cells enriched from blood (not recorded which). The CDR3 protein is CASSLGGKLNNSPLHF. CDR3 DNA: TGTGCCAGCAGCTTGGGTGGTAAACTTAATAATTCACCCCTCCACTTT.